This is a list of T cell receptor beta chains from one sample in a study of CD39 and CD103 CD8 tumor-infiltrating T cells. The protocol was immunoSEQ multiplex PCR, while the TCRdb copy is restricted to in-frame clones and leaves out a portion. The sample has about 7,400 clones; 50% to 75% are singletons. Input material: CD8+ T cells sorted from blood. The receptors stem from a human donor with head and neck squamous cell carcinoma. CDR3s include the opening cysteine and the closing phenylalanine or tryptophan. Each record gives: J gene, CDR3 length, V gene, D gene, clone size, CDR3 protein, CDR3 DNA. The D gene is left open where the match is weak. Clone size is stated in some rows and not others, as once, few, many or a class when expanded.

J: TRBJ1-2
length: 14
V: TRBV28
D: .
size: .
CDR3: CASSFLSPSDGYTF
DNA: TGTGCCAGCAGTTTTCTCTCCCCCAGTGATGGCTACACCTTC

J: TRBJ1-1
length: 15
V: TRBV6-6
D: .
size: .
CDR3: CASSLQRTYNTEAFF
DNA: TGTGCCAGCAGCCTACAAAGGACTTATAACACTGAAGCTTTCTTT

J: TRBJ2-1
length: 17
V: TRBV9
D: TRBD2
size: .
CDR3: CASSVGGSGFTYNEQFF
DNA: TGTGCCAGCAGCGTAGGGGGTAGCGGGTTTACCTACAATGAGCAGTTCTTC

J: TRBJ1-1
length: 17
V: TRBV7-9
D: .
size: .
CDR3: CASSSPQGLSLGTEAFF
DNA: TGTGCCAGCAGCTCCCCCCAGGGACTTAGTTTGGGCACTGAAGCTTTCTTT

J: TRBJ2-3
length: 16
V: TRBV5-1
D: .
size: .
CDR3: CASSSTGTRVGDTQYF
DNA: TGCGCCAGCAGCTCAACGGGGACTCGAGTTGGAGATACGCAGTATTTT

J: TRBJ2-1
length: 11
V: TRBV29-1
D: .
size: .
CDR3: CSQLKGNEQFF
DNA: TGCAGCCAACTAAAGGGGAATGAGCAGTTCTTC

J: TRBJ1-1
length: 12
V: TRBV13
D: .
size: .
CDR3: CASSLDDDEAFF
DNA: TGTGCCAGCAGCTTAGACGATGACGAAGCTTTCTTT

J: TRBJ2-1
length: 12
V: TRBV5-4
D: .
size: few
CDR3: CASSLQPDEQFF
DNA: TGTGCCAGCAGCCTACAGCCCGATGAGCAGTTCTTC

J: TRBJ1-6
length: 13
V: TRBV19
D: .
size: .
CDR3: CASSIGVSAPLHF
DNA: TGTGCCAGTAGTATTGGGGTGTCGGCACCCCTCCACTTT

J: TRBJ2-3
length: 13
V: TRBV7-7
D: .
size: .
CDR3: CASSLEGEDTQYF
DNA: TGTGCCAGCAGCTTAGAGGGTGAAGATACGCAGTATTTT

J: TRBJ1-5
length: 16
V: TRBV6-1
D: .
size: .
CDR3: CASSEEEGFFNQPQHF
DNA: TGTGCCAGCAGTGAAGAGGAGGGTTTTTTCAATCAGCCCCAGCATTTT

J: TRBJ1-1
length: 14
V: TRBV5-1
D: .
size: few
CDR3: CASSTWSRNTEAFF
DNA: TGCGCCAGCAGCACCTGGAGCAGGAACACTGAAGCTTTCTTT

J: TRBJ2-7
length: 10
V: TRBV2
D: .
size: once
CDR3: CASSVNEQYF
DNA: TGTGCCAGCAGCGTGAACGAGCAGTACTTC

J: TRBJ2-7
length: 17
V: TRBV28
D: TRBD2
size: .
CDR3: CASQTDLAGVVSYEQYF
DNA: TGTGCCAGCCAAACCGATCTAGCGGGAGTTGTGTCGTACGAGCAGTACTTC

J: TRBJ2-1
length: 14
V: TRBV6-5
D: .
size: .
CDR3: CASSYGLLYNEQFF
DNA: TGTGCCAGCAGTTACGGTCTACTTTACAATGAGCAGTTCTTC

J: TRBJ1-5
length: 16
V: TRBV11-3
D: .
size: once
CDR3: CASSLGGGPGNQPQHF
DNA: TGTGCCAGCAGCTTAGGGGGGGGGCCTGGCAATCAGCCCCAGCATTTT

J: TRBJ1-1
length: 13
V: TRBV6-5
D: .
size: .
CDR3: CASSPYLNTEAFF
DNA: TGTGCCAGCAGCCCGTATTTGAACACTGAAGCTTTCTTT

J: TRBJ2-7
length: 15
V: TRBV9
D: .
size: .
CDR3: CASSAGDSLGYEQYF
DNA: TGTGCCAGCAGCGCCGGAGACAGTTTGGGCTACGAGCAGTACTTC

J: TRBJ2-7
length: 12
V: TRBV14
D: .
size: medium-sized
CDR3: CASSLNRYEQYF
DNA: TGTGCCAGCAGCCTCAACAGGTACGAGCAGTACTTC

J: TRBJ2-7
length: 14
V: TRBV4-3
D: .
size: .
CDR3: CASSQEKGYYEQYF
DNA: TGCGCCAGCAGCCAAGAAAAGGGGTACTACGAGCAGTACTTC

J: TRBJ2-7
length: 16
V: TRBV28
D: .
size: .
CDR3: CASSFNPAAYSYEQYF
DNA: TGTGCCAGCAGTTTCAATCCGGCGGCCTACTCCTACGAGCAGTACTTC

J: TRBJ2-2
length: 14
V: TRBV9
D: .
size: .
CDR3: CASSVGQNTGELFF
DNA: TGTGCCAGCAGCGTAGGCCAAAACACCGGGGAGCTGTTTTTT

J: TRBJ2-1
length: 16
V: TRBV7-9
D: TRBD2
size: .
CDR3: CASSPPSGAAYNEQFF
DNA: TGTGCCAGCAGCCCGCCTAGCGGGGCAGCCTACAATGAGCAGTTCTTC

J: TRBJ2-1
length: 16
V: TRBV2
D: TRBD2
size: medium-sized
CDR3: CASSVGTSGRRNEQFF
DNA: TGTGCCAGCAGTGTTGGGACTAGCGGGAGGAGGAATGAGCAGTTCTTC

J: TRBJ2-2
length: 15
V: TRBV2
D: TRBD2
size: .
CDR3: CASSPTSDPTGELFF
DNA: TGTGCCAGCAGTCCGACTAGCGACCCCACCGGGGAGCTGTTTTTT

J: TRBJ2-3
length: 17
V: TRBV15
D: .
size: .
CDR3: CATSRDGAGTSTDTQYF
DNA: TGTGCCACCAGCAGAGATGGTGCGGGGACTAGCACAGATACGCAGTATTTT

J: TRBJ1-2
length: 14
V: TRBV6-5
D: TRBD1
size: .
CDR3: CASSYGQGAYGYTF
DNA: TGTGCCAGCAGTTACGGTCAGGGGGCCTATGGCTACACCTTC

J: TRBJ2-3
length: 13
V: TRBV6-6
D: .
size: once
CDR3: CASSYSATDTQYF
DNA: TGTGCCAGCAGTTACTCGGCGACGGATACGCAGTATTTT

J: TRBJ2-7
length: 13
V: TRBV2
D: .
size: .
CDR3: CASSEVSTYEQYF
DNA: TGTGCCAGCAGTGAGGTCAGCACCTACGAGCAGTACTTC

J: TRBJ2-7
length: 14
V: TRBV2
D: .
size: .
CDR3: CASSRTSTTYEQYF
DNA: TGTGCCAGCAGCAGGACAAGCACGACCTACGAGCAGTACTTC

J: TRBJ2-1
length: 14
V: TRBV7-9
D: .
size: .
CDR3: CASSLWTGRDEQFF
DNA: TGTGCCAGCAGCTTATGGACAGGGAGGGATGAGCAGTTCTTC

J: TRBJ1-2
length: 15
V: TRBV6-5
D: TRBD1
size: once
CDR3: CASSLDRGAPGGYTF
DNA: TGTGCCAGCAGCCTAGACAGGGGGGCCCCGGGTGGCTACACCTTC

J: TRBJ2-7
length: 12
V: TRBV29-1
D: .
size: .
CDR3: CSVWTDSYEQYF
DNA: TGCAGCGTGTGGACTGATTCCTACGAGCAGTACTTC

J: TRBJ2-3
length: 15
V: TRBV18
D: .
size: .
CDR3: CASSLIWGHTDTQYF
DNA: TGTGCCAGCTCGCTTATATGGGGACACACAGATACGCAGTATTTT

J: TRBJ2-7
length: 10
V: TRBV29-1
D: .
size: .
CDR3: CSVEDGEQYF
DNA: TGCAGCGTTGAAGACGGAGAGCAGTACTTC